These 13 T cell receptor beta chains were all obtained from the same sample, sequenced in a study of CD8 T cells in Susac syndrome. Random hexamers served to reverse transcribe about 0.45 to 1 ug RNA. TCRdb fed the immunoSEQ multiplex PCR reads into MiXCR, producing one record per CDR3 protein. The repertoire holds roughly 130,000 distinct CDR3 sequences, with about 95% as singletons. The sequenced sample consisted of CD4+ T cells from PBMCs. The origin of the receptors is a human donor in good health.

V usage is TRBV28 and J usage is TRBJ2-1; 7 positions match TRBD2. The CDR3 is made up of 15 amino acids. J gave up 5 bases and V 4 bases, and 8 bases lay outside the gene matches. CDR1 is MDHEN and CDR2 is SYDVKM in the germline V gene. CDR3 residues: CASSSGGRPNNEQFF. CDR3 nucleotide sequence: TGTGCCAGCAGTTCCGGCGGGAGACCCAACAATGAGCAGTTCTTC.

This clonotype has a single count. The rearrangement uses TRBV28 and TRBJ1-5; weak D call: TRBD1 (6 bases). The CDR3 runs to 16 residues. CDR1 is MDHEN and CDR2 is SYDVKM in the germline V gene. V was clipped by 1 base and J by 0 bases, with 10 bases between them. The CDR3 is CASSLLTGHSNQPQHF. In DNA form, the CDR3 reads TGTGCCAGCAGTTTATTGACAGGCCATAGCAATCAGCCCCAGCATTTT.

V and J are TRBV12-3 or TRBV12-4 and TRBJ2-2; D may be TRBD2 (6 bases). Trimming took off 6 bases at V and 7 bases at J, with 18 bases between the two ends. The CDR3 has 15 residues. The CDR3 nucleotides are TGTGCCAGCAGCCCAGGACGGGAGTTCGGCGGGGAGCTGTTTTTT. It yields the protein CASSPGREFGGELFF.

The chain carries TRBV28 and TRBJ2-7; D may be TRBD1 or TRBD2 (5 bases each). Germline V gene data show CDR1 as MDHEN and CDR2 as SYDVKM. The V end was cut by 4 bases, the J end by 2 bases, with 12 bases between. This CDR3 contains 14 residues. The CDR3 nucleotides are TGTGCCAGCAGTTCCGGGGCTCTTCCCTACGAGCAGTACTTC. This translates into CASSSGALPYEQYF.

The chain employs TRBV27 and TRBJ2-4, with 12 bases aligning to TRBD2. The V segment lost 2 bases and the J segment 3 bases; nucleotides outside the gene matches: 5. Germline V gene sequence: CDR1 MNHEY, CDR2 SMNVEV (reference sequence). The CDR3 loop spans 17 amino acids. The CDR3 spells CASSLLAGGPDKNIQYF. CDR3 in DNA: TGTGCCAGCAGTTTACTAGCGGGAGGGCCGGACAAAAACATTCAGTACTTC.

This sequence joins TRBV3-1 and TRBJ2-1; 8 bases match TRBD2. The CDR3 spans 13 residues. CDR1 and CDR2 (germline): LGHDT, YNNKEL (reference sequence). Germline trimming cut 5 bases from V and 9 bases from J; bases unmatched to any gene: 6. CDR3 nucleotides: TGTGCCAGCAGCAATAGCGGGATAGGTGAGCAGTTCTTC. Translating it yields CASSNSGIGEQFF.

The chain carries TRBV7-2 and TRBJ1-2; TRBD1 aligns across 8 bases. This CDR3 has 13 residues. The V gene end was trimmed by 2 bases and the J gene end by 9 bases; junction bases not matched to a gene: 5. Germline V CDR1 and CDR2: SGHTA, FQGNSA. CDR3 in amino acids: CASSLWTGKSYTF. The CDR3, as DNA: TGTGCCAGCAGCTTATGGACAGGGAAGAGCTACACCTTC.

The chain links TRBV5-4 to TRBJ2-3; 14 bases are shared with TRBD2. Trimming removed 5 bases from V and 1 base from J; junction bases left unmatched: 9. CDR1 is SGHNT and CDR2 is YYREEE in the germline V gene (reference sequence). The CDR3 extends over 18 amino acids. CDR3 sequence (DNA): TGTGCCAGCAGTAGCGGGACTAGCGGGAGTCTCGGCACAGATACGCAGTATTTT. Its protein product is CASSSGTSGSLGTDTQYF.

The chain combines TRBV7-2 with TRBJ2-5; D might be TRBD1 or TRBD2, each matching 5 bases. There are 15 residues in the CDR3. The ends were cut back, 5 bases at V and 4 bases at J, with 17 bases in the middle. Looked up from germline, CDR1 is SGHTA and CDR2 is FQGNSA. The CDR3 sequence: CASSMSGTQRETQYF. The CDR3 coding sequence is TGTGCCAGCAGCATGTCCGGGACCCAACGAGAGACCCAGTACTTC.

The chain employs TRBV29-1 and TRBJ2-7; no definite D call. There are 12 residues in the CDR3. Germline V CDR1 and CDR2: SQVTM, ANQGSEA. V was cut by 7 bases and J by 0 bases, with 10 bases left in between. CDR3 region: CSAAGSSYEQYF. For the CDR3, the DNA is TGCAGCGCTGCAGGATCCTCCTACGAGCAGTACTTC.

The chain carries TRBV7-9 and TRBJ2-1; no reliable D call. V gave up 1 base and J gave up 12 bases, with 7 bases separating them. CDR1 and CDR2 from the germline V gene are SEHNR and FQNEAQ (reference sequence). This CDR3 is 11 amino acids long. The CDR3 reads CASSLENRQFF. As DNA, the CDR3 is TGTGCCAGCAGCTTAGAAAACAGGCAGTTCTTC.

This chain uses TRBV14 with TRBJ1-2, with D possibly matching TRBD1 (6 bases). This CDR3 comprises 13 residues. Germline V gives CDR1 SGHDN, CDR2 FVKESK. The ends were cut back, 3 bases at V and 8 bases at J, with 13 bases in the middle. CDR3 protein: CASSQETGRGYTF. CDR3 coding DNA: TGTGCCAGCAGCCAGGAGACAGGTAGAGGCTACACCTTC.

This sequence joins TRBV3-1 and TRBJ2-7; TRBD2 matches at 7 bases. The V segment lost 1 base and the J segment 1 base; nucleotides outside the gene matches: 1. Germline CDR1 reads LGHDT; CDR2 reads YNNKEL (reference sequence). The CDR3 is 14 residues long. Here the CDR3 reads CASSQGEGSYEQYF. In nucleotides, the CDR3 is TGTGCCAGCAGCCAAGGGGAGGGGTCCTACGAGCAGTACTTC.